This TCR beta chain was profiled in a study of T-cell reconstitution after alpha-beta-depleted transplantation in children. The study's findings and limits: At day 60, the high TCRbeta diversity found in some patients originated from recipient T cells and thymic progenitors that had survived. A year post-transplant, T-cell counts and diversity derived mostly from newly produced T cells. About two months after transplant, alpha-beta T cells reportedly came from several hundred expanded graft clones.

CDR3 length equals 15 residues. Germline loops: CDR1 SGHVS, CDR2 FNYEAQ. V dropped 4 bases and J dropped 5 bases, with 15 bases sitting between them. Unique molecular identifiers were incorporated into the prepared TCRbeta library. In TCRdb, the PCR reads were re-called with MiXCR into one record per CDR3 protein. The sample consists of over 200,000 distinct CDR3 sequences, about 8.7% of them appearing once. This clonotype occurred many times. The antigen is not known. The clonotype originates from a male patient aged 2-9 years who had a stem cell transplant for acute myeloid leukemia, so the T cells may come from the graft donor. The chain uses TRBV7-6 and TRBJ2-4; no definite D call. The sample consisted of PBMCs, mostly from graft donor cells, taken 360 days after TCRalphabeta/CD19-depleted stem cell transplant. In DNA, the CDR3 is TGTGCCAGCAGCTCCCAAGTTTCGCCGGAAAACATTCAGTACTTC. Protein sequence: CASSSQVSPENIQYF.